Listed here are 14 T cell receptor beta chains from one sample, sequenced in a study of blood T cell repertoires in COVID-19. This table comes from immunoSEQ multiplex PCR, and its TCRdb copy is limited to in-frame clones, with some not included. The data contain a few hundred thousand clones, 80% to 95% of them singletons. The sequenced material came from PBMCs or T cells enriched from blood (not recorded which). The receptors here all came from a man aged 18 to 29 who had recovered from COVID-19.

The rearrangement joins TRBV9 to TRBJ2-3; D not resolved. Germline CDR1 and CDR2: SGDLS and YYNGEE. Trimming pared 2 bases from V and 4 bases from J, leaving 11 bases between. The CDR3 sequence is 14 residues long. CDR3 coding DNA: TGTGCCAGCAGCGTCCTTCCTACGGCAGATACGCAGTATTTT. Its translation is CASSVLPTADTQYF.

This clone was seen only once. This specimen includes other DNA sequences encoding the same CDR3. The gene calls are TRBV12-3 or TRBV12-4 and TRBJ1-2; D gene unclear. Trimming took off 6 bases at V and 8 bases at J, with 13 bases between the two ends. There are 12 residues in the CDR3. The DNA of the CDR3 is TGTGCCAGCAGCCTCCGGGGTTACGGCTACACCTTC. It translates to CASSLRGYGYTF.

This clone was recorded only once. The V and J genes are TRBV30 and TRBJ2-7; TRBD2 agrees at 9 bases. The CDR3 totals 15 residues. The germline V gene has CDR1 GTSNPN and CDR2 SVGIG (reference sequence). The J segment lost 2 bases and the V segment lost 3 bases, leaving 8 bases of the junction unmatched. CDR3 in amino acids: CAWRREGQITYEQYF. The CDR3 DNA reads TGTGCCTGGAGGCGGGAGGGGCAGATAACCTACGAGCAGTACTTC.

The chain uses TRBV10-1 and TRBJ1-2; TRBD1 aligns across 9 bases. The junction had 2 bases not matched to a gene; V was cut back by 1 base and J by 5 bases. Germline V gene lookup returns CDR1 WNHNN and CDR2 SYGVQD (reference sequence). CDR3 size: 14 residues. The CDR3 DNA follows: TGCGCCAGCAGTGAGTACAGGGGGCGATATGGCTACACCTTC. Residues: CASSEYRGRYGYTF.

The chain employs TRBV6-6 and TRBJ1-2, with a tentative D call TRBD1 (6 bases). The CDR3 has 15 amino acids. The V end lost 5 bases, the J end lost 4 bases, and 17 bases lay between the germline ends. Germline CDR1 is MNHNY and CDR2 is SVGAGI (reference sequence). CDR3 in DNA: TGTGCCAGCAGTCCCGGGACACAAATAACCTATGGCTACACCTTC. Its protein product is CASSPGTQITYGYTF.

V and J are TRBV6-1 and TRBJ2-5; D not certain. Trimming took off 2 bases at V and 2 bases at J, with 12 bases between the two ends. CDR1 is MNHNS, CDR2 SASEGT, per germline. The CDR3 totals 15 residues. CDR3 region: CASSERWAAQETQYF. CDR3 bases: TGTGCCAGCAGTGAAAGGTGGGCAGCTCAAGAGACCCAGTACTTC.

The V and J genes are TRBV6-1 and TRBJ1-5; 7 nucleotides agree with TRBD1. The germline CDR1 and CDR2 sequences are MNHNS and SASEGT. CDR3 length: 14 residues. The V segment lost 2 bases and the J segment 4 bases; nucleotides outside the gene matches: 2. The DNA of the CDR3 is TGTGCCAGCAGTGAACAGGGGGGAAATCAGCCCCAGCATTTT. Residues: CASSEQGGNQPQHF.

The chain combines TRBV7-2 with TRBJ2-7, with 9 bases that match TRBD2. J lost 2 bases, V lost 5 bases, and 19 bases had no gene match. The CDR3 is 19 amino acids. Germline-derived CDR1 and CDR2 are SGHTA and FQGNSA. This CDR3 reads CASSPRSASGVYTPYEQYF. Written as DNA, the CDR3 is TGTGCCAGCAGCCCCAGATCGGCTAGCGGGGTCTACACGCCCTACGAGCAGTACTTC. Full variable domain (outside the CDR3, taken from reference TRBV7-2 and TRBJ2-7): GAGVSQSPSNKVTEKGKDVELRCDPISGHTALYWYRQSLGQGLEFLIYFQGNSAPDKSGLPSDRFSAERTGGSVSTLTIQRTQQEDSAVYLCASSPRSASGVYTPYEQYFGPGTRLTVT.

This clone appeared once. The J gene is TRBJ2-3, the V gene TRBV28; 9 bases align to TRBD1. V trimming: 5 bases; J trimming: 5 bases; junction bases outside the gene matches: 8. This CDR3 region has 15 residues. Germline CDR1 and CDR2: MDHEN and SYDVKM. The CDR3 reads CASSMAGTGQDTQYF. The CDR3 DNA reads TGTGCCAGCAGTATGGCCGGGACAGGGCAAGATACGCAGTATTTT.

This clone was recorded once. V is TRBV4-1 and J is TRBJ2-1, with 7 positions matching TRBD1. This CDR3 contains 12 residues. V was clipped by 1 base and J by 14 bases; unmatched bases: 5. Germline loops: CDR1 MGHRA, CDR2 YSYEKL. DNA of the CDR3: TGCGCCAGCAGCCAAGGACAGGGTAGAAAGTTCTTC. This gives the protein CASSQGQGRKFF.

V usage is TRBV7-6 and J usage is TRBJ1-1; no firm D call. CDR3 size: 13 residues. From germline, CDR1 is SGHVS and CDR2 FNYEAQ. V gave up 5 bases and J gave up 1 base, with 8 bases separating them. CDR3 coding DNA: TGTGCCAGCAGCCCCCGGGAGAACACTGAAGCTTTCTTT. Translation: CASSPRENTEAFF.

The chain has TRBV6-5 and TRBJ2-2; 9 bases align to TRBD1. V was clipped by 7 bases and J by 6 bases; unmatched bases: 9. The CDR3 has 15 residues. In germline, CDR1 is MNHEY, CDR2 SVGAGI. Here the CDR3 DNA reads TGTGCCAGCATGGGGGGACAGGGATCAGCCGGGGAGCTGTTTTTT. This sequence encodes CASMGGQGSAGELFF.

This chain connects TRBV7-2 to TRBJ2-7; 7 nucleotides align to TRBD1. J gave up 5 bases and V 6 bases, and 7 bases lay outside the gene matches. Germline V gene sequence: CDR1 SGHTA, CDR2 FQGNSA. The CDR3 loop spans 13 amino acids. CDR3 DNA: TGTGCCAGCAGACGACAGGGTTCCCACGAGCAGTACTTC. Protein product: CASRRQGSHEQYF.

This clone was recorded once. The chain employs TRBV29-1 and TRBJ2-3, with D unclear. The CDR3 is made up of 11 amino acids. CDR1 SQVTM and CDR2 ANQGSEA come from the germline V gene. The V gene lost 3 bases and the J gene lost 8 bases, with 9 bases spanning the gap. CDR3 DNA sequence: TGCAGCGTTGACACGACGGGTACGCAGTATTTT. The encoded protein is CSVDTTGTQYF.